Below, 25 T cell receptor beta chains from the same sample are listed, as sequenced in a study of early T cells in non-severe SARS-CoV-2 infection. Each CDR3 protein is one row after TCRdb ran MiXCR on the 5' RACE reads. Of 10,000 to 12,000 distinct CDR3 sequences listed, 4.8% were seen once; the top ten hold approximately 9.8%. The sequenced sample was whole blood. The receptors shown here come from an adult who was a healthcare worker with PCR-confirmed SARS-CoV-2 infection or an uninfected control (not recorded which).

In its sample, this clonotype was seen many times. V is TRBV29-1 and J is TRBJ2-3, with 8 bases identical to TRBD1. V shed 7 bases and J 6 bases; nucleotides not matched to a gene: 9. This CDR3 has 13 amino acids. Germline V gene lookup returns CDR1 SQVTM and CDR2 ANQGSEA. The CDR3 coding sequence is TGCAGCGGGATACGGACAGGGTCGGATACGCAGTATTTT. Protein sequence: CSGIRTGSDTQYF.

At least ten counts were recorded for this clonotype. V usage is TRBV30 and J usage is TRBJ1-3; D remains unclear. CDR3 length: 14 residues. The V end lost 3 bases, the J end lost 0 bases, and 9 bases lay between the germline ends. Germline-derived CDR1 and CDR2 are GTSNPN and SVGIG (reference sequence). The CDR3 reads CAWSGKGSGNTIYF. Written as DNA, the CDR3 is TGTGCCTGGAGCGGGAAAGGCTCTGGAAACACCATATATTTT.

The CDR3 here is CASSLAGTTQETQYF. The CDR3 DNA is TGTGCCAGCAGCTTAGCGGGGACAACCCAAGAGACCCAGTACTTC. The chain carries TRBV7-6 and TRBJ2-5; tentative D call: TRBD1 (6 bases). V was shortened by 0 bases and J by 1 base, with 9 bases between the two germline ends. The V gene's germline CDR1 is SGHVS and CDR2 FNYEAQ. This CDR3 contains 15 residues.

Many counts were recorded for this clonotype. V is TRBV9 and J is TRBJ1-1; maybe TRBD1 (6 bases). This CDR3 has 15 amino acids. Germline V CDR1 and CDR2: SGDLS, YYNGEE. The V end was cut by 4 bases, the J end by 2 bases, with 15 bases between. The CDR3 region has the DNA TGTGCCAGCAGCTCGAGCGCGGGGGCCAACACTGAAGCTTTCTTT. This codes for CASSSSAGANTEAFF. Variable domain in full (rest from reference TRBV9 and TRBJ1-1): DSGVTQTPKHLITATGQRVTLRCSPRSGDLSVYWYQQSLDQGLQFLIQYYNGEERAKGNILERFSAQQFPDLHSELNLSSLELGDSALYFCASSSSAGANTEAFFGQGTRLTVV.

There are many counts of this clonotype. This rearrangement joins TRBV10-3 to TRBJ1-5, with D possibly TRBD1 on 6 matching bases. The CDR3 runs to 13 residues. CDR1 is ENHRY, CDR2 SYGVKD, per germline. V was trimmed by 0 bases and J by 6 bases, leaving 6 bases between them. The CDR3 bases are TGTGCCATCAGTGAGTCACAGGGTCAGCCCCAGCATTTT. Translated: CAISESQGQPQHF.

The sample holds many counts of this clonotype. The V gene is TRBV5-1, the J gene TRBJ2-3; the match to TRBD2 covers 7 bases. V gave up 2 bases and J gave up 5 bases; unmatched junction bases: 5. The CDR3 has 14 amino acids. In germline, CDR1 is SGHRS, CDR2 YFSETQ. CDR3 in DNA: TGCGCCAGCAGCTTTGGCGGGGGTGTAGATACGCAGTATTTT. Its translation: CASSFGGGVDTQYF.

This clonotype has at least ten counts. The V call is TRBV19, the J call TRBJ1-5; no definite D call. The germline gives CDR1 LNHDA, CDR2 SQIVND (reference sequence). The V and J ends lost 7 bases and 2 bases respectively, with 21 bases between them. The CDR3 runs 17 residues. In nucleotides, the CDR3 is TGTGCCAGTAATCGTACTCCTCGAAGGGTGGGCAATCAGCCCCAGCATTTT. Protein product: CASNRTPRRVGNQPQHF.

This clonotype has ten or more counts. J is TRBJ2-2 and V is TRBV7-8; D is uncertain. Trimming stripped 1 base from V and 5 bases from J, with 5 bases between. CDR1 and CDR2 from the germline V gene are SGHVS and FQNEAQ. The CDR3 is made up of 13 amino acids. CDR3 residues: CASSLGGTGELFF. The CDR3, as DNA: TGTGCCAGCAGCTTAGGAGGAACCGGGGAGCTGTTTTTT.

This clonotype was seen many times. The gene calls are TRBV14 and TRBJ2-2; TRBD1 is a possible D gene (6 bases). V was pared by 4 bases and J by 4 bases, with 13 bases between. Germline loops: CDR1 SGHDN, CDR2 FVKESK. CDR3 length: 15 residues. CDR3 protein: CASSRYRVSTGELFF. The CDR3 nucleotides are TGTGCCAGCAGCCGATACAGGGTCTCCACCGGGGAGCTGTTTTTT.

By its share, this clonotype is medium-sized. This chain joins TRBV10-3 and TRBJ1-5, with a weak D call TRBD1 (6 bases). The CDR3 has 14 residues. Trimming cost V 2 bases and J 4 bases, with 9 bases left between them. Per germline, CDR1 ENHRY and CDR2 SYGVKD. The CDR3 protein is CAISEEGGNQPQHF. CDR3 bases: TGTGCCATCAGTGAGGAGGGGGGTAATCAGCCCCAGCATTTT.

The V and J genes are TRBV18 and TRBJ2-7; TRBD1 aligns across 9 bases. The V segment lost 6 bases and the J segment 2 bases; nucleotides outside the gene matches: 11. The CDR3 loop spans 16 amino acids. Germline loops: CDR1 KGHSH, CDR2 LQKENI. For the CDR3, the DNA is TGTGCCAGCTCCAACCAGGGGACAGGGTTGGCCTACGAGCAGTACTTC. This encodes CASSNQGTGLAYEQYF. Full variable domain (missing parts from reference TRBV18 and TRBJ2-7): NAGVMQNPRHLVRRRGQEARLRCSPMKGHSHVYWYRQLPEEGLKFMVYLQKENIIDESGMPKERFSAEFPKEGPSILRIQQVVRGDSAAYFCASSNQGTGLAYEQYFGPGTRLTVT.

There are a few counts of this clonotype. This chain links TRBV5-1 with TRBJ2-5; no firm D call. Trimming removed 1 base at V and 3 bases at J, with 1 base between. This CDR3 region has 11 residues. Germline V lookup: CDR1 SGHRS, CDR2 YFSETQ. CDR3 nucleotides: TGCGCCAGCAGCTTGAAAGAGACCCAGTACTTC. Amino acids: CASSLKETQYF.

By proportion, this clonotype is medium-sized. The rearrangement joins TRBV29-1 to TRBJ2-3, with D tentatively TRBD2 (6 bases). CDR1 and CDR2 from the germline V gene are SQVTM and ANQGSEA. Trimming cost V 1 base and J 1 base, with 15 bases left between them. The CDR3 is 16 amino acids. The CDR3 reads CSVEGVGGWGTDTQYF. The CDR3 bases are TGCAGCGTTGAAGGCGTCGGGGGTTGGGGCACAGATACGCAGTATTTT.

The chain couples TRBV9 to TRBJ2-2; 7 bases fit TRBD1. The CDR3 consists of 16 residues. Germline loops: CDR1 SGDLS, CDR2 YYNGEE. V lost 5 bases and J lost 0; bases outside the gene matches: 7. CDR3 nucleotides: TGTGCCAGCAGTGAGGGGGCCCTCTCGAACACCGGGGAGCTGTTTTTT. Translating it yields CASSEGALSNTGELFF. The complete variable domain, with remaining parts taken from reference TRBV9 and TRBJ2-2, reads DSGVTQTPKHLITATGQRVTLRCSPRSGDLSVYWYQQSLDQGLQFLIQYYNGEERAKGNILERFSAQQFPDLHSELNLSSLELGDSALYFCASSEGALSNTGELFFGEGSRLTVL.

Sample share makes this clonotype medium-sized. This chain joins TRBV3-1 and TRBJ2-7, with D possibly being TRBD1 (5 bases). V lost 0 bases and J 2 bases, leaving 14 bases between the germline ends. The length of the CDR3 is 16 residues. From germline, CDR1 is LGHDT and CDR2 YNNKEL (reference sequence). The CDR3 nucleotides are TGTGCCAGCAGCCAAGATTCAGGGTATGAGGCCTACGAGCAGTACTTC. It yields the protein CASSQDSGYEAYEQYF.

This clonotype was seen at least ten times. The CDR3 DNA is TGTGCCAGCATCGAAAACAGGCGGCGGCCCTTCAATGAGCAGTTCTTC. Translated, it gives CASIENRRRPFNEQFF. The rearrangement links TRBV12-3 or TRBV12-4 to TRBJ2-1; D may be TRBD1 (5 bases). Trimming took 7 bases from V and 6 from J, leaving 22 bases between them. The CDR3 consists of 16 residues.

This chain uses TRBV27 with TRBJ1-1, with TRBD1 identical over 7 bases. The J segment lost 0 bases and the V segment lost 1 base, leaving 8 bases of the junction unmatched. Germline V lookup: CDR1 MNHEY, CDR2 SMNVEV (reference sequence). CDR3 length: 17 amino acids. The CDR3 here is CASSLWWDSVMNTEAFF. The CDR3 nucleotides read TGTGCCAGCAGTTTATGGTGGGACAGTGTCATGAACACTGAAGCTTTCTTT.

This clonotype appeared many times. V is TRBV20-1 and J is TRBJ1-3; D not resolved. This CDR3 spans 16 amino acids. Germline V gives CDR1 DFQATT, CDR2 SNEGSKA (reference sequence). Trimming stripped 0 bases from V and 0 bases from J, with 12 bases between. CDR3 DNA: TGCAGTGCTAGAGATGAGGGCTTAAACTCTGGAAACACCATATATTTT. Its protein product is CSARDEGLNSGNTIYF.

This clonotype was counted at least ten times. The chain couples TRBV7-6 to TRBJ1-1; D is unclear. V was cut by 4 bases and J by 1 base, with 13 bases left in between. Per the germline V gene, CDR1 is SGHVS and CDR2 is FNYEAQ. This CDR3 is built from 15 residues. The CDR3 DNA follows: TGTGCCAGCAGCTCCTGGACGGACCGGAACACTGAAGCTTTCTTT. This sequence encodes CASSSWTDRNTEAFF.

This clonotype was recorded at least ten times. V usage is TRBV6-2 or TRBV6-3 and J usage is TRBJ2-3, with D perhaps assigned TRBD1 or TRBD2 (5 bases each). Deletions cut 6 bases from V and 7 bases from J, with 11 bases between. The CDR3 length is 12 residues. Germline V gives CDR1 MNHEY, CDR2 SVGEGT. CDR3 nucleotides: TGTGCCAGCAGCCCCGGGACCCATACGCAGTATTTT. Its protein is CASSPGTHTQYF.

In its sample, this clonotype ranks as medium-sized (0.01 to 0.1%). V usage is TRBV7-2 and J usage is TRBJ2-3; D is unresolved. V lost 1 base to trimming and J lost 4 bases, with 9 bases between them. CDR1 is SGHTA, CDR2 FQGNSA, per germline. The CDR3 consists of 14 residues. CDR3 bases: TGTGCCAGCAGCTTAGGCGAACGGGCAGATACGCAGTATTTT. Its protein product is CASSLGERADTQYF.

This clonotype counts as medium-sized. The genes are TRBV6-6 and TRBJ1-1; no firm D call. The CDR3 has 13 residues. Between the trimmed V and J ends, which lost 2 bases and 1 base, there was a span of 5 bases. Germline loops: CDR1 MNHNY, CDR2 SVGAGI (reference sequence). Here the CDR3 reads CASSYERNTEAFF. The DNA of the CDR3 is TGTGCCAGCAGTTACGAAAGGAACACTGAAGCTTTCTTT.

This clonotype was observed many times. CDR3 sequence reads: CASSVGLVATGELFF. The DNA of the CDR3 is TGTGCCAGCAGCGTAGGGCTAGTGGCCACCGGGGAGCTGTTTTTT. The chain couples TRBV9 to TRBJ2-2, with D unclear. The germline V gene has CDR1 SGDLS and CDR2 YYNGEE. The germline V and J ends were trimmed by 0 bases and 4 bases, with 10 bases remaining between them. The CDR3 covers 15 residues.

The chain has TRBV3-1 and TRBJ2-3, with 10 bases identical to TRBD2. In germline, CDR1 is LGHDT, CDR2 YNNKEL (reference sequence). This CDR3 comprises 18 residues. The junction had 10 bases not matched to a gene; V was cut back by 2 bases and J by 2 bases. The CDR3 DNA sequence: TGTGCCAGCAGCCAACCCGGGCGAAGCGGGGGGGCCACAGATACGCAGTATTTT. It specifies CASSQPGRSGGATDTQYF.

This clonotype has a handful of counts. The chain has TRBV7-2 and TRBJ2-2; the D is unclear. CDR1 SGHTA and CDR2 FQGNSA come from the germline V gene. There are 13 residues in the CDR3. V dropped 4 bases and J dropped 1 base, with 4 bases sitting between them. CDR3 in amino acids: CASSSGNTGELFF. For the CDR3, the DNA is TGTGCCAGCAGCTCCGGGAACACCGGGGAGCTGTTTTTT.